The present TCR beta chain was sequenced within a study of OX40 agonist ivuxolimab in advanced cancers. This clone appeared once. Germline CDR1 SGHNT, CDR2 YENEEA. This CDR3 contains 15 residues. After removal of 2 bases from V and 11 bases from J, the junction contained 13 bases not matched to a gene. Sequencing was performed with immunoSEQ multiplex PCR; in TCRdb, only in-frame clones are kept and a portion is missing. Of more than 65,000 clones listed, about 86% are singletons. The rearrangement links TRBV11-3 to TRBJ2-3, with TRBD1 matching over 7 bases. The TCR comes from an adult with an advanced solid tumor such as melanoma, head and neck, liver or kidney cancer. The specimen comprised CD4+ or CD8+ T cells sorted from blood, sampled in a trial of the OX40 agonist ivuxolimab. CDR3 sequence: CASSLLRDRPPRQYF. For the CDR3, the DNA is TGTGCCAGCAGCTTATTACGGGACAGACCCCCCCGGCAGTATTTT.